These T cell receptor beta chains were read from a single sample in a study of blood T cells in healthy people across ages. TCRdb independently ran MiXCR on the 5' RACE reads; one entry per CDR3 protein. The repertoire holds roughly 1.5 million distinct CDR3 sequences, 35% to 45% seen once, with around 4% in the top ten. The sequenced material came from blood. These receptors were collected from a woman aged 18-29 years in good health. Both conserved end residues are part of each CDR3. D genes are given only for firm matches. Size values are once, few and many counts, or a class for expanded clones, and some rows have none.

>few|TRBJ2-1|TRBV12-3/TRBV12-4|NA
TGTGCCAGCAGCTCCGGGTTTCCGGACCCCTACAATGAGCAGTTCTTC
CASSSGFPDPYNEQFF
>few|TRBJ2-1|TRBV2|TRBD2
TGTGCCTCCGGGGGGGCTCGGTACAATGAGCAGTTCTTC
CASGGARYNEQFF
>few|TRBJ1-2|TRBV5-6|TRBD1
TGTGCCAGCAGCTCATATAAGGCGGGACAGGAACGCTATGGCTACACCTTC
CASSSYKAGQERYGYTF
>NA|TRBJ1-2|TRBV27|TRBD1
TGTGCCAGCAGTTGGGACAGGGGAAGAATTAATGGCTACACCTTC
CASSWDRGRINGYTF
>NA|TRBJ2-1|TRBV24-1|NA
TGTGCTACCAGTGACCGGGGCAGGGGCAGGGATGAGCAGTTCTTC
CATSDRGRGRDEQFF
>few|TRBJ2-7|TRBV29-1|NA
TGCAGCGTTTATTTCGAGGACTCAACCTACGAGCAGTACTTC
CSVYFEDSTYEQYF
>NA|TRBJ2-2|TRBV5-6|TRBD1
TGTGCCAGCAGCTGGGGGACAGACACCGGGGAGCTGTTTTTT
CASSWGTDTGELFF
>NA|TRBJ1-2|TRBV7-9|TRBD1
TGTGCCAGCAGCTTAGGCGGCCCGGGACAGGGCTATGGCTACACCTTC
CASSLGGPGQGYGYTF
>NA|TRBJ1-1|TRBV7-6|TRBD1
TGTGCCAGCAGCCCGACCCAGGGGGAAGGTGAAGCTTTCTTT
CASSPTQGEGEAFF
>few|TRBJ2-3|TRBV20-1|TRBD2
TGCAGTGCTACCCGGACTAGCGGGAGGGTTTCGCAGTATTTT
CSATRTSGRVSQYF
>many|TRBJ2-6|TRBV25-1|NA
TGTGCCAGCCTCCAAGTAGGGGCGCGTCCTGGGGCCAACGTCCTGACTTTC
CASLQVGARPGANVLTF